Listed below are T cell receptor beta chains from one sample, sequenced in a study of cytomegalovirus exposure and HLA in healthy donors. Generated by immunoSEQ multiplex PCR, the TCRdb table keeps only in-frame clones and is missing some. The table includes 95,000 to 110,000 clones, around 72% detected once. Sequenced sample: PBMCs. The receptors originated from a woman aged 35 to 49 in good health and CMV-seropositive. CDR3s include the opening cysteine and the closing phenylalanine or tryptophan. A D gene is named only where the DNA matches it firmly.

d_call v_call cdr3_aa
TRBD2 TRBV5-4 CASSLALAGGLDEQFF
TRBD2 TRBV6-1 CASTMTSGGAGEQYF
TRBD1 TRBV5-1 CASHPGQVNSPLHF
TRBD1 TRBV30 CAWGRDRGLEQYF
- TRBV9 CASSVMSSGSYGYTF
TRBD1 TRBV5-1 CASSGGTGTEKLFF
TRBD1 TRBV6-1 CASSDPQGANTGELFF
TRBD1 TRBV18 CASFGTGRTEAFF
- TRBV4-1 CASSQDVTVRGISPLHF
- TRBV7-8 CASRREETQYF
- TRBV30 CAWSVHGQLGGNTIYF
- TRBV6-1 CASSEEYISSGGNTIYF
- TRBV5-1 CASSSPGRNEQYF
- TRBV30 CAWSVLNSHSNQPQHF
- TRBV30 CAWGQGGSTDTQYF
- TRBV7-9 CASSSSRVGEAFF
TRBD1 TRBV19 CASSPQGVTEKLFF
- TRBV2 CASRAGPNQPQHF
TRBD2 TRBV7-6 CASSLAPGRGVQETQYF
- TRBV5-1 CASSRDLSYNEQFF
- TRBV7-2 CASSLGPGEFEKLFF
- TRBV12-5 CASGPSGTYEQYF
TRBD1 TRBV10-3 CAMRQGPNQPQHF
- TRBV29-1 CSVETPRGGGYTEAFF
TRBD1 TRBV13 CASSSPGQGGYSPLHF
TRBD2 TRBV2 CASSDSAGGYNEQFF
- TRBV7-3 CASSLSSGLPGELFF
TRBD1 TRBV5-1 CASSGGQGREAFF
TRBD1 TRBV5-1 CASSLMTGQPLGEKLFF
- TRBV6-1 CASSESWAGTGELFF
TRBD1 TRBV2 CASSRERGLRSYEQYF
TRBD2 TRBV5-1 CASSLTTSGPYEQYF
- TRBV5-6 CASSLPGYEQYF
- TRBV28 CASSAVMGRETQYF
- TRBV5-1 CASSFGGRESGYTF
TRBD1 TRBV6-6 CASSFGQGNSPLHF
TRBD1 TRBV29-1 CSVGVGTGGREQYF
TRBD2 TRBV4-1 CASSQEPSGASYEQYF
TRBD1 TRBV9 CASSLTGRADTQYF
- TRBV6-1 CASREGIGNTIYF
TRBD2 TRBV4-2 CASSQGTSGGSSYEQYF
TRBD2 TRBV27 CASSLNPGLAGGTDTQYF
TRBD1 TRBV6-5 CASRSGGAYGYTF
- TRBV30 CAWSVGVDSPLHF
- TRBV29-1 CSAIGGNTGELFF
- TRBV5-1 CASSSPGSYEQYF
TRBD2 TRBV5-4 CASSLAGGAYEQYF
- TRBV27 CASRLTGIRGEQYF
TRBD2 TRBV5-1 CASSPSSGGTLTYEQYF
TRBD1 TRBV20-1 CSASTGVKLFF
- TRBV11-3 CASSYLGGGELFF
TRBD2 TRBV5-1 CASRETSGSYNEQFF
- TRBV7-9 CASSLEGRAPTRNTGELFF
- TRBV5-1 CASTVSGGGTEAFF
TRBD1 TRBV5-1 CASSPTGANTGELFF
TRBD1 TRBV7-3 CASSLRDRVGYTF
- TRBV5-1 CASQTGGTGTYEQYF
- TRBV7-2 CASSLQAGDTEAFF
- TRBV5-4 CASSSGLENTEAFF
- TRBV5-1 CASRTGEGAEAFF